This TCR beta chain was recovered during a study of regulatory T cells in long-lasting Graves disease. As for the study in general: Antithyroid drugs had been taken under 3 months by newly diagnosed Graves' patients. Study conclusions and caveats: Persistent disease exhibited a predilection for TRBV28, TRBJ1-2 and TRBJ2-5. The work looked only at peripheral blood and did not look at thyroid tissue.

Regarding time point: newly diagnosed GD, antithyroid drugs for less than 3 months. PBMC RNA was the source of the TCR library. The authors built TCR beta libraries using iRepertoire HTBI primers and Arm-PCR of CDR3 regions. TCRdb ran MiXCR on the multiplex PCR reads and lists one entry per CDR3 protein. The data contain 350,000 to 400,000 distinct CDR3 sequences, about 14% of them singletons. The CDR3 runs 15 residues. The V and J ends lost 4 bases and 9 bases, in that order; junction bases with no gene match: 8. Germline lookup yields CDR1 MDHEN and CDR2 SYDVKM. For this clonotype: Its antigen is not identified.

This chain connects TRBV28 to TRBJ1-6; 8 nucleotides line up with TRBD1. The sequence was collected from a female donor with Graves disease. The input for sequencing was peripheral blood mononuclear cells (PBMCs), taken at new diagnosis, from a patient treated with antithyroid drugs. The CDR3 bases are TGTGCCAGCAGTTCGGACAGGGCTGTGAGTTCACCCCTCCACTTT. It codes for CASSSDRAVSSPLHF.